This TCR beta chain stems from a study of beta chain features in type 1 diabetes. Sequencing targeted expressed TCRB transcripts, as all isolated RNA had been reverse transcribed. Using immunoSEQ multiplex PCR, the repertoire was profiled, and TCRdb retains in-frame clones only, with some absent. Of some 280,000 clones detected, roughly an eighth appear once; the ten largest clones hold less than 0.02%. Sorted populations were all over 98% pure. Details on this clone: Its specificity is unknown.

This CDR3 is built from 15 residues. V lost 2 bases and J lost 5, with 18 bases in between. Germline V lookup: CDR1 SQVTM, CDR2 ANQGSEA. General observations from the study: There was a moderate but significant shortening of TCRB CDR3s in all four CD4+ subsets of Type 1 diabetes patients. VDJ junctions sequenced from type 1 diabetes patients showed fewer insertions and more deletions. Reads derived from cDNA could over-represent cells showing high TCR expression. Any PCR bias toward short templates would affect both groups alike.

The J gene is TRBJ1-2, the V gene TRBV29-1; possible D gene TRBD1, 6 bases. The sequence was collected from a man aged 30 to 39 with type 1 diabetes. Sequencing was done on a sample of naive CD4+ T cells from blood. The CDR3 DNA follows: TGCAGCGTTGAACCAGGGGAAGGCTCACTTTATGGCTACACCTTC. The encoded protein is CSVEPGEGSLYGYTF.